The clone carrying this T cell receptor (beta chain) was detected ten times or more. What it binds is not known. V shed 7 bases, J shed 11 bases, and the junction held 5 bases outside the gene matches. The CDR3 consists of 11 residues. The authors sorted naive CD8 T cells as CD8+CD4-CCR7+CD45RA+. TCRdb reanalysed the PCR reads using MiXCR and keeps one entry per CDR3 protein. The data contain 300,000 to 350,000 distinct CDR3 sequences, roughly 23% of them singletons. This entry comes from a study of molecular identifiers for immune sequencing clone quantification. Study findings and constraints: Barcodes shared by identical TCR molecules could lead to underestimated sizes of highly expanded clones.

Sequenced material: naive CD8+ T cells from blood, with Jurkat cell RNA spiked in. As for subset: FACS-sorted CD8+CD4-CCR7+CD45RA+ naive T cells. The V call is TRBV12-3 or TRBV12-4, the J call TRBJ1-1; 9 bases map to TRBD1. The TCR originated in a human donor in good health. Some libraries in this study had Jurkat cell RNA spiked in. The chain's CDR3 is CASTLGTGAFF. In DNA, the CDR3 is TGTGCCAGCACCCTGGGGACAGGGGCTTTCTTT.